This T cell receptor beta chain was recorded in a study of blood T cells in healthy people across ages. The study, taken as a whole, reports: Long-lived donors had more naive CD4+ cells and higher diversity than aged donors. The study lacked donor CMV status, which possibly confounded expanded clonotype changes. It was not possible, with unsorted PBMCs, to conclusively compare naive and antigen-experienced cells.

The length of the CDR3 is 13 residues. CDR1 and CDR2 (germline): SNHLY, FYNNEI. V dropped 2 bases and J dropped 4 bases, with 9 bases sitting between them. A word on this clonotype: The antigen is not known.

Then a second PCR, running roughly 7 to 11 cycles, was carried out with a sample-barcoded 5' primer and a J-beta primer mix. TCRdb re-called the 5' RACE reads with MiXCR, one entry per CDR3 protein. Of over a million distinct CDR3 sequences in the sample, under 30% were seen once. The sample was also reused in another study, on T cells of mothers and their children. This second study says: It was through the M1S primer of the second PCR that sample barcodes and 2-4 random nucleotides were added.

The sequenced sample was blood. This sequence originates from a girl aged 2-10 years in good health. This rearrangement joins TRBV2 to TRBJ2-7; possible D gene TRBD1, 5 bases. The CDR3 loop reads CASSENRLYEQYF. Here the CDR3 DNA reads TGTGCCAGCAGTGAAAACAGGCTTTACGAGCAGTACTTC.